This TCR beta chain originates from a study of T cell changes during pregnancy in multiple sclerosis. V shed 4 bases and J 4 bases; nucleotides not matched to a gene: 6. Germline V gene data show CDR1 as LGHNA and CDR2 as YNFKEQ. The CDR3 spans 15 residues. Some clones are missing from TCRdb's copy, which holds only in-frame ones; the method was immunoSEQ multiplex PCR. The repertoire holds around 75,000 clones, about 94% seen once, with more than 0.12% in the top ten. V and J are TRBV4-2 and TRBJ2-2, with TRBD1 matching over 7 bases. This specimen consisted of CD4+ T cells from peripheral blood mononuclear cells, obtained after pregnancy. The sequence was collected from a female donor with multiple sclerosis, enrolled in a pregnancy study. CDR3 in amino acids: CASSPFDRATGELFF. Here the CDR3 DNA reads TGTGCCAGCAGCCCTTTCGACAGGGCCACCGGGGAGCTGTTTTTT.